This entry lists 14 T cell receptor beta chains sequenced from one sample in a study of blood T cells in healthy people across ages. It was with a sample-barcoded 5' primer and a J-beta primer mix that a second PCR of about 7 to 12 cycles was run. In TCRdb, the 5' RACE reads were re-called with MiXCR into one record per CDR3 protein. The sample includes about 1.8 million distinct CDR3 sequences, less than 50% of them seen just once. Sequenced sample: blood. These receptors were collected from a woman aged 40 to 50 in good health.

This clonotype has only a few counts. The chain links TRBV29-1 to TRBJ2-6; D assignment may be TRBD1 or TRBD2 (5 bases each). Germline V gene data show CDR1 as SQVTM and CDR2 as ANQGSEA. The germline V and J ends were trimmed by 3 bases and 0 bases, with 15 bases remaining between them. CDR3 size: 17 residues. The CDR3 DNA follows: TGCAGCGTTGACATCGGCAGGGACCGCTCTGGGGCCAACGTCCTGACTTTC. Its protein is CSVDIGRDRSGANVLTF.

The V gene is TRBV2, the J gene TRBJ2-3; 7 nucleotides align to TRBD1. The V and J ends lost 5 bases and 6 bases, in that order; junction bases with no gene match: 20. The CDR3 totals 18 residues. Germline V gene data show CDR1 as SNHLY and CDR2 as FYNNEI. Here the CDR3 DNA reads TGTGCCAGCAGTCCGCTTATACCGGGACAGCCAAACCTTGATACGCAGTATTTT. Residues: CASSPLIPGQPNLDTQYF.

This clonotype was detected a few times. J is TRBJ1-4 and V is TRBV6-5, with D unclear. Germline CDR1 is MNHEY and CDR2 is SVGAGI. The CDR3 is 15 residues long. Trimming removed 9 bases at V and 8 bases at J, with 22 bases between. Here the CDR3 reads CASGRRALEREKLFF. As DNA, the CDR3 is TGTGCCAGTGGGAGGCGGGCCCTAGAGAGAGAAAAACTGTTTTTT.

This chain uses TRBV20-1 with TRBJ2-4; D is unclear. Germline CDR1 and CDR2: DFQATT and SNEGSKA (reference sequence). The V and J ends lost 3 bases and 5 bases respectively, with 11 bases between them. This CDR3 is built from 13 residues. DNA for the CDR3: TGCAGTGCTAGGTCCCCGGCAGAAAACATTCAGTACTTC. It is translated as CSARSPAENIQYF.

This clonotype was seen a few times. The chain uses TRBV4-1 and TRBJ2-1; 7 bases match TRBD2. With V trimmed by 3 bases and J by 2 bases, 4 bases remained unmatched. The length of the CDR3 is 15 residues. Per the germline V gene, CDR1 is MGHRA and CDR2 is YSYEKL. CDR3 sequence: CASSQRTSTYNEQFF. The CDR3 DNA is TGCGCCAGCAGCCAGAGGACTAGTACCTACAATGAGCAGTTCTTC.

This chain uses TRBV2 with TRBJ2-4, with D unresolved. The CDR3 has 14 amino acids. V was pared by 6 bases and J by 4 bases, with 13 bases between. Germline loops: CDR1 SNHLY, CDR2 FYNNEI. The CDR3 protein is CASRRQASKNIQYF. The CDR3 DNA sequence: TGTGCCAGCAGGAGGCAGGCCTCAAAAAACATTCAGTACTTC.

The rearrangement uses TRBV6-2 or TRBV6-3 and TRBJ2-1, with 10 bases that match TRBD2. The CDR3 has 15 residues. CDR1 and CDR2 from the germline V gene are MNHEY and SVGEGT. Unmatched junction bases numbered 6, after V lost 2 bases and J lost 8 bases. This CDR3 is CASSYRSGGGHEQFF. The CDR3 DNA reads TGTGCCAGCAGTTACCGGAGCGGGGGGGGTCATGAGCAGTTCTTC.

Remarks on this clonotype: Compared with germline, one end of the junction differs, possibly owing to a read error. V and J are TRBV28 and TRBJ1-2, with 10 bases aligning to TRBD1. CDR3 size: 14 residues. Looked up from germline, CDR1 is MDHEN and CDR2 is SYDVKM. CDR3 loop: CVSRGTGAPYGYTF. The CDR3 bases are TGTGTCAGCAGGGGGACAGGGGCCCCCTATGGCTACACCTTC.

This clonotype showed up just a few times. In DNA, the CDR3 is TGTGCCAGCAGCTTTGCTAGCGGGGGTTACAATGAGCAGTTCTTC. The encoded protein is CASSFASGGYNEQFF. V usage is TRBV11-2 and J usage is TRBJ2-1; 10 nucleotides match TRBD2. The germline CDR1 and CDR2 sequences are SGHAT and FQNNGV. This CDR3 is built from 15 residues. The ends lost 3 bases at V and 4 bases at J; junction bases unmatched: 3. Together with reference TRBV11-2 and TRBJ2-1, the CDR3 gives the full variable domain: EAGVAQSPRYKIIEKRQSVAFWCNPISGHATLYWYQQILGQGPKLLIQFQNNGVVDDSQLPKDRFSAERLKGVDSTLKIQPAKLEDSAVYLCASSFASGGYNEQFFGPGTRLTVL.

The gene calls are TRBV15 and TRBJ2-5; D unclear. Matching the DNA end better, TRBJ2-7 makes the J call doubtful. Germline V CDR1 and CDR2: LNHNV, YYDKDF (reference sequence). The CDR3 runs to 15 residues. DNA of the CDR3: TGTGCCACCAGCAGAGATGGTGGGCAATTCTACGAGCAGTACTTC. It translates to CATSRDGGQFYEQYF.

This rearrangement joins TRBV5-1 to TRBJ1-1; no clear D. CDR3 length equals 14 residues. V lost 4 bases, J lost 1 base, and 11 bases lay in between. Germline-derived CDR1 and CDR2 are SGHRS and YFSETQ. CDR3 loop: CASSTLTGNTEAFF. The DNA of the CDR3 is TGCGCCAGCAGCACACTGACCGGGAACACTGAAGCTTTCTTT.

This chain joins TRBV4-3 and TRBJ2-1; D unresolved. The CDR3 runs to 17 residues. V was cut by 0 bases and J by 0 bases, with 12 bases left in between. From germline, CDR1 is LGHNA and CDR2 YSLEER. The CDR3 DNA follows: TGCGCCAGCAGCCAAGAGGCATTAAACCCCTCCTACAATGAGCAGTTCTTC. The encoded protein is CASSQEALNPSYNEQFF.

This chain connects TRBV28 to TRBJ1-2; TRBD1 aligns across 9 bases. The CDR3 totals 14 residues. CDR1 is MDHEN, CDR2 SYDVKM, per germline. The junction had 6 bases not matched to a gene; V was cut back by 7 bases and J by 3 bases. CDR3 region: CASTIDRGDYGYTF. The CDR3 DNA reads TGTGCCAGCACCATTGACAGGGGGGACTATGGCTACACCTTC.

The CDR3 loop is CASSQDRVSGPGQPQHF. The DNA of the CDR3 is TGTGCCAGCAGCCAAGATCGTGTTTCAGGCCCAGGACAGCCCCAGCATTTT. The genes are TRBV4-2 and TRBJ1-5, with D unresolved. V lost 0 bases and J lost 7, with 19 bases in between. The CDR3 is made up of 17 amino acids. Germline V gives CDR1 LGHNA, CDR2 YNFKEQ.